A selection of T cell receptor beta chains follows, all from one sample in a study of spatial heterogeneity in lung cancer. In TCRdb, the 5' RACE reads were re-called with MiXCR into one record per CDR3 protein. The top ten clones hold under 20% of a sample with about 4,100 distinct CDR3 sequences, 6.3% of them seen once. Source: lung tumor tissue, taken at surgery. Receptor source: a male donor with early-stage non-small cell lung cancer. Both conserved end residues are part of each CDR3. A D gene is named only where the DNA matches it firmly. Size is omitted from some rows. Given values are once, few, many or a class for expanded clones.

d_call	v_call	clone_size	cdr3_length	j_call	cdr3_aa	cdr3_nt
TRBD1	TRBV2	-	14	TRBJ2-3	CASSPENRGGTQYF	TGTGCCAGCAGTCCTGAGAACAGGGGTGGTACGCAGTATTTT
-	TRBV5-1	-	14	TRBJ2-3	CASTLESSTDTQYF	TGCGCCAGCACCTTAGAATCGTCCACAGATACGCAGTATTTT
-	TRBV20-1	medium-sized	15	TRBJ1-4	CSARDSWEANEKLFF	TGCAGTGCTAGAGATAGTTGGGAGGCTAATGAAAAACTGTTTTTT
-	TRBV12-3/TRBV12-4	medium-sized	13	TRBJ1-4	CASSLQGREKLFF	TGTGCCAGCAGTTTACAGGGCCGTGAAAAACTGTTTTTT
-	TRBV11-2	few	11	TRBJ2-4	CASSLVNIQYF	TGTGCCAGCAGCCTGGTAAACATTCAGTACTTC
TRBD1	TRBV19	medium-sized	14	TRBJ1-2	CASTNSGQGYGYTF	TGTGCCAGTACCAATAGCGGACAGGGCTATGGCTACACCTTC
-	TRBV20-1	medium-sized	15	TRBJ2-2	CSAATRNGFTGELFF	TGCAGTGCTGCAACTAGAAATGGTTTCACCGGGGAGCTGTTTTTT
TRBD1	TRBV7-9	-	14	TRBJ2-5	CASSLTGGGETQYF	TGTGCCAGCAGCTTGACAGGGGGCGGGGAGACCCAGTACTTC
-	TRBV7-2	many	14	TRBJ2-5	CASSFLTGQETQYF	TGTGCCAGCAGCTTTTTGACAGGACAAGAGACCCAGTACTTC
TRBD1	TRBV6-6	many	17	TRBJ2-6	CASSWDRGISGANVLTF	TGTGCCAGCAGTTGGGACAGGGGGATTTCTGGGGCCAACGTCCTGACTTTC
-	TRBV4-2	-	16	TRBJ2-5	CASSEGRRGGQETQYF	TGTGCCAGCAGCGAAGGGCGGCGGGGAGGCCAAGAGACCCAGTACTTC
TRBD2	TRBV28	medium-sized	15	TRBJ2-3	CASSPGLGNTDTQYF	TGTGCCAGCAGTCCCGGACTAGGGAACACAGATACGCAGTATTTT
-	TRBV27	many	15	TRBJ1-5	CASSLSGGNNQPQHF	TGTGCCAGCAGTTTATCGGGGGGGAACAATCAGCCCCAGCATTTT
-	TRBV12-5	medium-sized	18	TRBJ2-1	CASGLTPYGTRAYNEQFF	TGTGCTAGTGGTTTGACGCCTTACGGCACTAGAGCCTACAATGAGCAGTTCTTC
-	TRBV7-9	-	14	TRBJ1-6	CASSLSSYNSPLHF	TGTGCCAGCAGTCTAAGCTCCTATAATTCACCCCTCCACTTT
-	TRBV28	few	14	TRBJ2-7	CASSKVTVSYEQYF	TGTGCCAGCAGTAAGGTGACAGTCTCCTACGAGCAGTACTTC
TRBD2	TRBV27	-	16	TRBJ2-3	CASRALAGAGTDTQYF	TGTGCCAGCAGGGCACTAGCGGGGGCCGGGACAGATACGCAGTATTTT
TRBD1	TRBV28	few	16	TRBJ2-7	CASVGFTGTGGSEQYF	TGTGCCAGCGTGGGCTTTACCGGGACAGGGGGTTCCGAGCAGTACTTC